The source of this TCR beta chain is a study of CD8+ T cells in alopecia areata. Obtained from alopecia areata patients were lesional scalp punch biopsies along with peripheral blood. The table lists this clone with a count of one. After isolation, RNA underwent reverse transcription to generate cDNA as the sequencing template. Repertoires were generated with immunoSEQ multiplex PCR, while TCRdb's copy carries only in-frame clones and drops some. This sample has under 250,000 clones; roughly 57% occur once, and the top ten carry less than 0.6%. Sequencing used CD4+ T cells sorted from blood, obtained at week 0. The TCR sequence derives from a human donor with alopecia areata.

The DNA of the CDR3 is TGCGCCAGCAGTGAGGGACTGTTAGCCAAAAACATTCAGTACTTC. Translating gives CASSEGLLAKNIQYF. The rearrangement joins TRBV10-2 to TRBJ2-4; possible D gene TRBD2, 5 bases. The CDR3 length is 15 residues. Trimming shortened V by 2 bases and J by 0 bases, and 8 bases separated the two germline ends. Germline assignment: CDR1 WSHSY and CDR2 SAAADI.